The 7 T cell receptor beta chains reported below all come from one sample, sequenced in a study of cytomegalovirus exposure and HLA in healthy donors. PCR amplification relied on 60 Vbeta primers (plus 13 Jbeta primers). Sequencing used immunoSEQ multiplex PCR; TCRdb keeps in-frame clones, though not all of them. Of around 280,000 clones in the sample, 70% to 90% were seen once. The specimen sequenced was PBMCs. These receptors all stem from a woman aged 18-29 years in good health and CMV-seronegative.

The chain combines TRBV18 with TRBJ2-5, with 9 bases fitting TRBD2. Germline lookup yields CDR1 KGHSH and CDR2 LQKENI. V lost 1 base to trimming and J lost 0 bases; unmatched junction nucleotides: 6. The CDR3 totals 17 residues. As DNA, the CDR3 is TGTGCCAGCTCACCACGGCTAGCGGGGAGGTACCAAGAGACCCAGTACTTC. Protein: CASSPRLAGRYQETQYF.

V usage is TRBV2 and J usage is TRBJ2-1; 8 bases map to TRBD1. V lost 7 bases and J lost 2; bases outside the gene matches: 10. CDR3 length: 16 residues. The V gene's germline CDR1 is SNHLY and CDR2 FYNNEI. The CDR3 DNA follows: TGTGCCAGCACTGGACAGGGTCTGCGAGCCTACAATGAGCAGTTCTTC. This translates into CASTGQGLRAYNEQFF.

The chain employs TRBV10-3 and TRBJ2-1; no definite D call. V was clipped by 4 bases and J by 4 bases, with 8 bases between them. Germline V gives CDR1 ENHRY, CDR2 SYGVKD. The CDR3 sequence is 13 residues long. The CDR3 coding sequence is TGTGCCATCAGTGTAGAGGAGTACAATGAGCAGTTCTTC. Its translation is CAISVEEYNEQFF.

This rearrangement joins TRBV2 to TRBJ2-2; possible D gene TRBD1, 6 bases. Trimming stripped 5 bases from V and 7 bases from J, with 20 bases between. The CDR3 contains 16 residues. Germline CDR1 SNHLY, CDR2 FYNNEI. Here the CDR3 reads CASSYITGHDDGELFF. DNA for the CDR3: TGTGCCAGCAGTTACATAACAGGGCATGACGACGGGGAGCTGTTTTTT. Full variable domain (rest looked up from reference TRBV2 and TRBJ2-2): EPEVTQTPSHQVTQMGQEVILRCVPISNHLYFYWYRQILGQKVEFLVSFYNNEISEKSEIFDDQFSVERPDGSNFTLKIRSTKLEDSAMYFCASSYITGHDDGELFFGEGSRLTVL.

This chain uses TRBV4-1 with TRBJ2-1; the match to TRBD2 covers 9 bases. The CDR3 sequence is 17 residues long. J lost 5 bases, V lost 2 bases, and 10 bases had no gene match. Germline V gives CDR1 MGHRA, CDR2 YSYEKL. This CDR3 is CASSQLAGDSRDNEQFF. Here the CDR3 DNA reads TGCGCCAGCAGCCAATTAGCGGGGGATAGTAGGGACAATGAGCAGTTCTTC.

This clone has a single count. In this CDR3 the conserved last residue, phenylalanine or tryptophan, is missing, so a read error is likely. The chain uses TRBV27 and TRBJ2-7, with D tentatively TRBD2 (6 bases). Germline V gene data show CDR1 as MNHEY and CDR2 as SMNVEV (reference sequence). The CDR3 runs to 14 residues. Deletions cut 7 bases from V and 3 bases from J, with 16 bases between. The CDR3 here is CASTLALGGYEQYL. CDR3 in DNA: TGTGCCAGCACCCTGGCCCTGGGAGGCTACGAGCAGTACCTC.

This chain connects TRBV7-9 to TRBJ2-7; no clear D. The CDR3 loop spans 12 amino acids. Looked up from germline, CDR1 is SEHNR and CDR2 is FQNEAQ (reference sequence). Trimming removed 6 bases from V and 3 bases from J, with 9 bases in between. The CDR3 nucleotides read TGTGCCAGCAGTGCCGGGTACTACGAGCAGTACTTC. This codes for CASSAGYYEQYF.